Below, 10 T cell receptor beta chains from the same sample are listed, as sequenced in a study of cytomegalovirus exposure and HLA in healthy donors. The PCR contained 60 Vbeta and 13 Jbeta primers. Some clones are missing from TCRdb's copy, which holds only in-frame ones; the method was immunoSEQ multiplex PCR. The sample records about 64,000 clones, about 85% being singletons. Sequences were obtained from PBMCs. All receptors come from a female donor in good health and CMV-seronegative.

This chain uses TRBV11-2 with TRBJ1-3, with unresolved D. V lost 5 bases and J lost 0, with 8 bases in between. This CDR3 has 14 amino acids. From germline, CDR1 is SGHAT and CDR2 FQNNGV. The CDR3 region has the DNA TGTGCCAGCAGCATCACCTACTCTGGAAACACCATATATTTT. Encoded protein: CASSITYSGNTIYF.

The genes are TRBV27 and TRBJ2-7; possibly TRBD2 for D (5 bases). V was trimmed by 5 bases and J by 0 bases, leaving 17 bases between them. The V gene's germline CDR1 is MNHEY and CDR2 SMNVEV (reference sequence). CDR3 length: 16 residues. For the CDR3, the DNA is TGTGCCAGCAGTCCCAGGACCGGGAAACTCTCCTACGAGCAGTACTTC. Its protein is CASSPRTGKLSYEQYF.

The genes are TRBV9 and TRBJ1-4, with 8 bases matching TRBD1. The ends lost 0 bases at V and 8 bases at J; junction bases unmatched: 18. Germline V gene sequence: CDR1 SGDLS, CDR2 YYNGEE. This CDR3 region has 19 residues. The CDR3 loop reads CASSVASGRGRRAGEKLFF. The CDR3 coding sequence is TGTGCCAGCAGCGTAGCTTCGGGCAGGGGGCGCAGGGCTGGCGAAAAACTGTTTTTT.

The genes are TRBV27 and TRBJ1-1, with D hard to call. Germline CDR1 is MNHEY and CDR2 is SMNVEV (reference sequence). The germline V and J ends were trimmed by 4 bases and 5 bases, with 17 bases remaining between them. The CDR3 extends over 15 amino acids. The CDR3 nucleotides read TGTGCCAGCAGTTCTAGAGCGGGAGGTCTGACTGAAGCTTTCTTT. Amino acids: CASSSRAGGLTEAFF.

This chain joins TRBV5-1 and TRBJ2-7, with 10 bases that match TRBD1. The CDR3 loop spans 15 amino acids. The germline V gene has CDR1 SGHRS and CDR2 YFSETQ. V trimming: 0 bases; J trimming: 3 bases; junction bases outside the gene matches: 3. The DNA of the CDR3 is TGCGCCAGCAGCTTGGGGGGGACAGGGGACTACGAGCAGTACTTC. Its translation: CASSLGGTGDYEQYF.

The gene calls are TRBV25-1 and TRBJ2-7, with D possibly TRBD2 on 5 matching bases. The CDR3 is 15 residues long. CDR1 and CDR2 (germline): MGHDK, SYGVNS. Trimming removed 8 bases at V and 3 bases at J, with 20 bases between. The CDR3 region is CASASTGFKGYEQYF. The DNA of the CDR3 is TGTGCCAGCGCCTCAACGGGGTTTAAAGGCTACGAGCAGTACTTC.

The V and J genes are TRBV9 and TRBJ2-1, with TRBD2 matching over 13 bases. Germline CDR1 and CDR2: SGDLS and YYNGEE. V was clipped by 2 bases and J by 6 bases; unmatched bases: 8. The CDR3 sequence is 17 residues long. CDR3 sequence (DNA): TGTGCCAGCAGCGTGGGTCCCGGGACTAGCGGGACCAATGAGCAGTTCTTC. Protein sequence: CASSVGPGTSGTNEQFF.

The chain combines TRBV5-1 with TRBJ1-2, with TRBD1 matching 9 bases. The germline V gene encodes CDR1 SGHRS and CDR2 YFSETQ. V gave up 0 bases and J gave up 6 bases; unmatched junction bases: 3. The CDR3 length is 14 residues. The chain's CDR3 is CASSLGGQGNGYTF. CDR3 nucleotides: TGCGCCAGCAGCTTGGGGGGACAGGGAAATGGCTACACCTTC.

The rearrangement joins TRBV6-1 to TRBJ2-1; D call uncertain. The CDR3 is made up of 15 amino acids. Trimming left V 6 bases short and J 7 bases short, with 19 bases between. Germline values: CDR1 MNHNS, CDR2 SASEGT. The CDR3, as DNA: TGTGCCAGCAGCCTCGACCGCGGTCTCTCGAATGAGCAGTTCTTC. Translated: CASSLDRGLSNEQFF.

This chain connects TRBV19 to TRBJ1-5, with 12 bases lining up with TRBD1. CDR1 and CDR2 from the germline V gene are LNHDA and SQIVND (reference sequence). The junction had 5 bases not matched to a gene; V was cut back by 4 bases and J by 4 bases. The CDR3 totals 16 residues. The CDR3 region has the DNA TGTGCCAGTAGTAGCCGGGACAGGGGGCATAATCAGCCCCAGCATTTT. It translates to CASSSRDRGHNQPQHF.